This note documents a single TCR beta chain sequence. The antigen is undetermined. Sequencing of cultured CD4+ T cell DNA used the Oncomine TCR Beta short-read assay. TCRdb reprocessed the PCR reads with MiXCR, giving one entry per CDR3 protein. Of some 25,000 distinct CDR3 sequences in the sample, approximately 62% were seen once. J lost 5 bases, V lost 4 bases, and 11 bases had no gene match. Germline V gene sequence: CDR1 SEHNR, CDR2 FQNEAQ (reference sequence). The CDR3 sequence is 16 residues long. This sample is drawn from a study of vaccination and CD4 T cells after COVID-19. As to treatment: roughly nine-day PBMC culture with coronavirus spike peptide pools or control peptides (ViraFEST assay).

The origin of this receptor is a human donor who received a COVID-19 vaccine. The J gene is TRBJ2-5, the V gene TRBV7-9; the match to TRBD1 covers 9 bases. The sequenced sample was CD4+ T cells from blood, cultured in vitro, obtained after SARS-CoV-2 vaccination. In nucleotides, the CDR3 is TGTGCCAGCAGCTACTACGGACAGGGGACTGGTGAGACCCAGTACTTC. Translation gives CASSYYGQGTGETQYF. The variable domain in full, with the rest retrieved from reference TRBV7-9 and TRBJ2-5, is DTGVSQNPRHKITKRGQNVTFRCDPISEHNRLYWYRQTLGQGPEFLTYFQNEAQLEKSRLLSDRFSAERPKGSFSTLEIQRTEQGDSAMYLCASSYYGQGTGETQYFGPGTRLLVL.